This T cell receptor (beta chain) was captured by sequencing in a study of T cell changes during pregnancy in multiple sclerosis. Repertoires were generated with immunoSEQ multiplex PCR, while TCRdb's copy carries only in-frame clones and drops some. The sample carries 60,000 or so clones, roughly 88% recorded once. The V end lost 0 bases, the J end lost 2 bases, and 13 bases lay between the germline ends. Germline values: CDR1 SGHRS, CDR2 YFSETQ. The length of the CDR3 is 16 residues. This specimen consisted of peripheral blood, obtained in the second trimester of pregnancy. The TCR was taken from a female donor in good health, enrolled as a control in a pregnancy study. This rearrangement joins TRBV5-1 to TRBJ2-3; D may be TRBD1 (5 bases). The CDR3 DNA sequence: TGCGCCAGCAGCTTGGCTGGTGGGGCACCCACAGATACGCAGTATTTT. This encodes CASSLAGGAPTDTQYF.